This TCR beta chain was sequenced during a study of T cell repertoires in cytomegalovirus infection. Study-wide findings and caveats: HLA-C-restricted CMV clonotypes gave the most frequent clonotype in two of eight donors.

Via MiXCR, TCRdb re-called the reads, giving one row per CDR3 protein. Here the sample spans around 800,000 distinct CDR3 sequences, less than 35% being singletons. To note about this clonotype: No antigen is known for it.

Looked up from germline, CDR1 is SGHTA and CDR2 is FQGTGA. The CDR3 runs 14 residues. The ends were cut back, 7 bases at V and 8 bases at J, with 20 bases in the middle. The input for sequencing was cultured CD8+ T cells from PBMCs, taken from culture after CMV antigen stimulation. The V and J genes are TRBV7-3 and TRBJ1-2; D is perhaps TRBD1 (6 bases). The TCR sequence derives from a human donor in good health (CMV status not recorded). Some clones in this sample may be carry-over from other donors' samples. The CDR3: CASTPPSGGEGYTF. The CDR3 DNA follows: TGTGCCAGCACCCCCCCATCGGGGGGCGAGGGCTACACCTTC. Together with reference TRBV7-3 and TRBJ1-2, the CDR3 gives the full variable domain: GAGVSQTPSNKVTEKGKYVELRCDPISGHTALYWYRQSLGQGPEFLIYFQGTGAADDSGLPNDRFFAVRPEGSVSTLKIQRTERGDSAVYLCASTPPSGGEGYTFGSGTRLTVV.